The next 28 T cell receptor beta chains were all read from a single sample in a study of T cell clusters in autoimmune cytopenias. Each sample's input was approximately 270 ng genomic DNA, roughly 40,000 genome equivalents. One tube held mixed TRB-A and TRB-B primer pools for touch-down PCR. TCRdb re-analyzed the multiplex PCR reads; it lists each CDR3 protein once, without DNA. The listing records approximately 16,000 distinct CDR3 sequences. The same data also went into a second study, on T cell repertoires in aging, cancer and after chemotherapy.

The sequenced material came from peripheral blood. The receptor set was obtained from a human donor in good health.

This sequence joins TRBV6-2 or TRBV6-3 and TRBJ1-2. Germline CDR1 MNHEY, CDR2 SVGEGT. The CDR3 is 14 residues long. Here the CDR3 reads CARWSGRRNYGYTF.

The chain is built from TRBV19 and TRBJ1-5. CDR1 and CDR2 from the germline V gene are LNHDA and SQIVND (reference sequence). The CDR3 totals 15 residues. The CDR3 spells CASSIRRESNQPQHF.

The rearrangement joins TRBV5-4 to TRBJ2-2; the TCRdb call, TRBD1, lacks DNA for checking. Germline assignment: CDR1 SGHNT and CDR2 YYREEE (reference sequence). CDR3 length equals 16 residues. CDR3 protein: CASSLGPTPSVGELFF. Complete variable domain (other parts from reference TRBV5-4 and TRBJ2-2): ETGVTQSPTHLIKTRGQQVTLRCSSQSGHNTVSWYQQALGQGPQFIFQYYREEENGRGNFPPRFSGLQFPNYSSELNVNALELDDSALYLCASSLGPTPSVGELFFGEGSRLTVL.

The chain joins TRBV6-8 to TRBJ1-2; with no DNA, the TCRdb D assignment of TRBD1 cannot be verified. This CDR3 spans 14 amino acids. The germline CDR1 and CDR2 sequences are MNHGY and SAAAGT. CDR3 protein: CASSYSYRSYGYTF.

V gene TRBV5-4 combines with J gene TRBJ2-5; TCRdb proposes TRBD1, but this gene call is untestable without DNA. Germline CDR1 SGHNT, CDR2 YYREEE (reference sequence). The CDR3 length is 16 residues. The CDR3 here is CASSQKLGQDGNEQYF.

The V call is TRBV11-3, the J call TRBJ1-1; no DNA is available, so the TRBD1 call from TCRdb remains unchecked. Germline V gene lookup returns CDR1 SGHNT and CDR2 YENEEA. This CDR3 comprises 13 residues. CDR3 sequence: CASSSNGATEAFF.

The gene calls are TRBV18 and TRBJ2-5; TCRdb indicates TRBD1, and absent DNA this call remains unverified. Germline lookup yields CDR1 KGHSH and CDR2 LQKENI. The length of the CDR3 is 15 residues. This CDR3 reads CASSPSGQGKETQYF. The variable domain in full, with the rest retrieved from reference TRBV18 and TRBJ2-5, is NAGVMQNPRHLVRRRGQEARLRCSPMKGHSHVYWYRQLPEEGLKFMVYLQKENIIDESGMPKERFSAEFPKEGPSILRIQQVVRGDSAAYFCASSPSGQGKETQYFGPGTRLLVL.

The chain recombines TRBV11-2 with TRBJ2-5; TCRdb selects TRBD2, and the lack of DNA leaves this call unchecked. CDR3 length: 16 residues. Germline V lookup: CDR1 SGHAT, CDR2 FQNNGV. The CDR3 sequence is CASSLVGGLRRETQYF.

The rearrangement links TRBV6-6 to TRBJ2-2; lacking DNA, the TRBD2 call made by TCRdb goes unchecked. The CDR3 contains 18 residues. Germline loops: CDR1 MNHNY, CDR2 SVGAGI (reference sequence). CDR3 residues: CASSGLAGWRVVSGELFF.

The CDR3 loop reads CAWRRPGPAPYEQYF. The chain is built from TRBV30 and TRBJ2-7; the D gene TCRdb calls, TRBD1, cannot be checked with no DNA. The CDR3 sequence is 15 residues long. Germline values: CDR1 GTSNPN, CDR2 SVGIG (reference sequence).

This chain joins TRBV27 and TRBJ2-7; TCRdb reports TRBD1, a call that lacks DNA to check it against. The CDR3 totals 15 residues. CDR1 and CDR2 (germline): MNHEY, SMNVEV (reference sequence). The CDR3 region is CASSRFGQGGYEQYF.

V usage is TRBV30 and J usage is TRBJ1-3; TCRdb indicates TRBD1, and absent DNA this call remains unverified. Germline CDR1 GTSNPN, CDR2 SVGIG (reference sequence). The CDR3 totals 16 residues. CDR3 sequence reads: CAWKNFPEERGNTIYF.

The gene calls are TRBV19 and TRBJ1-1. Germline CDR1 LNHDA, CDR2 SQIVND (reference sequence). The CDR3 is made up of 14 amino acids. Here the CDR3 reads CASSVGTAGTEAFF.

The V and J genes are TRBV27 and TRBJ1-4; TCRdb picks TRBD1, but there is no DNA to check that call. The CDR3 sequence is 16 residues long. Per the germline V gene, CDR1 is MNHEY and CDR2 is SMNVEV (reference sequence). CDR3 region: CASSVAQAATNEKLFF.

The rearrangement links TRBV6-2 or TRBV6-3 to TRBJ2-1; TCRdb proposes TRBD1, but this gene call is untestable without DNA. The CDR3 length is 16 residues. Germline CDR1 and CDR2: MNHEY and SVGEGT. Here the CDR3 reads CASSYGRGSSYNEQFF.

The rearrangement joins TRBV27 to TRBJ2-7; with no DNA, the TCRdb D assignment of TRBD2 cannot be verified. This CDR3 is 15 amino acids long. Per the germline V gene, CDR1 is MNHEY and CDR2 is SMNVEV (reference sequence). The CDR3 loop reads CASSLGTSGSYEQYF.

V usage is TRBV29-1 and J usage is TRBJ2-3; TCRdb outputs TRBD2, but without DNA this stays unchecked. Germline CDR1 reads SQVTM; CDR2 reads ANQGSEA. The CDR3 is 17 amino acids. CDR3: CSVTLVTSGRAGDTQYF.

This clonotype ranks as medium-sized in terms of frequency. V and J are TRBV29-1 and TRBJ2-1; TCRdb names TRBD2, which stays unverified in the absence of DNA. The CDR3 totals 15 residues. From germline, CDR1 is SQVTM and CDR2 ANQGSEA. CDR3 sequence reads: CSARLSGSSYNEQFF.

The chain carries TRBV5-5 and TRBJ2-5; TCRdb picks TRBD2, but there is no DNA to check that call. The germline gives CDR1 SGHKS, CDR2 YYEKEE (reference sequence). The CDR3 runs to 13 residues. CDR3 loop: CASRLAGRETQYF.

The rearrangement joins TRBV6-1 to TRBJ2-5; the D gene TCRdb calls, TRBD2, cannot be checked with no DNA. CDR1 is MNHNS and CDR2 is SASEGT in the germline V gene. CDR3 length: 16 residues. CDR3 in amino acids: CASSPPGLARQETQYF.

This clonotype is identified as medium-sized from frequency. The chain combines TRBV19 with TRBJ2-6; TCRdb's D call of TRBD2 is untestable without DNA. There are 18 residues in the CDR3. Germline CDR1 LNHDA, CDR2 SQIVND (reference sequence). CDR3 residues: CASRASGRLSSGANVLTF.

This rearrangement joins TRBV11-3 to TRBJ1-1. The germline V gene encodes CDR1 SGHNT and CDR2 YENEEA. The CDR3 covers 12 residues. CDR3 residues: CASSLDRGEAFF. The variable domain in full, completed from reference TRBV11-3 and TRBJ1-1, reads EAGVVQSPRYKIIEKKQPVAFWCNPISGHNTLYWYLQNLGQGPELLIRYENEEAVDDSQLPKDRFSAERLKGVDSTLKIQPAELGDSAVYLCASSLDRGEAFFGQGTRLTVV.

V gene TRBV15 combines with J gene TRBJ2-7. The CDR3 spans 13 residues. The germline gives CDR1 LNHNV, CDR2 YYDKDF (reference sequence). CDR3: CATRLQGTNEQYF.

By frequency, this clonotype is medium-sized. The rearrangement uses TRBV19 and TRBJ2-3. CDR3 length equals 14 residues. Germline V lookup: CDR1 LNHDA, CDR2 SQIVND (reference sequence). The CDR3 sequence is CASSIGQGTDTQYF.

The V and J genes are TRBV10-1 and TRBJ2-3; lacking DNA, the TRBD1 call made by TCRdb goes unchecked. The germline V gene has CDR1 WNHNN and CDR2 SYGVQD (reference sequence). CDR3 size: 16 residues. CDR3 loop: CASSESGGRGSDTQYF.

This chain links TRBV27 with TRBJ2-7; there is no DNA to check the TCRdb D call of TRBD2. The CDR3 is 15 residues long. The germline V gene has CDR1 MNHEY and CDR2 SMNVEV (reference sequence). The CDR3 loop reads CARRNPAGGSYEQYF.

The chain combines TRBV5-6 with TRBJ2-7; TCRdb calls TRBD1, which cannot be checked without DNA. The CDR3 loop spans 14 amino acids. The germline CDR1 and CDR2 sequences are SGHDT and YYEEEE. Here the CDR3 reads CASSAQGYSYEQYF.

J is TRBJ2-1 and V is TRBV24-1; the TCRdb call, TRBD2, lacks DNA for checking. The germline V gene has CDR1 KGHDR and CDR2 SFDVKD. This CDR3 region has 12 residues. The CDR3 loop is CAAAGGPDEQFF.